Below, 5 T cell receptor delta chains from the same sample are listed, as sequenced in a study of Vδ1+ human thymocytes (dated by TCRdb to the late 2010s). General conclusions and limits of the study: Thymic TRG and TRD repertoires appeared highly polyclonal with Gaussian CDR3 length distributions, unlike oligoclonal peripheral blood repertoires.

Instrument used: Illumina MiSeq. RNA extraction was carried out with the RNeasy mini kit, and reverse transcription was then done using Superscript III. CDR3 amplicons were produced by multiplex PCR using pooled V-gene forward primers and a constant-region reverse primer with Illumina adaptor overhangs. Identical DNA sequences were merged into single rows after TCRdb reprocessed the public reads with CATT. The table for this sample lists 20,000 to 25,000 delta-chain clones; approximately 8.8% of them were counted only once. The ten largest make up approximately 1% of the sample. Their recognized antigens are unknown. The source material was Vdelta1+ gamma-delta thymocytes from the thymus. According to the study, the label for this sample's cell subset or site signals: FACS-sorted CD3+ TCRalphabeta- TCRVdelta1+ TCRVdelta2- thymocytes. All receptors derive from a child younger than two who had congenital heart surgery.

The table lists this clone with a few counts. This chain uses TRDV1 with TRDJ1, with D maybe TRDD3 (7 bases). V lost 0 bases to trimming and J lost 5 bases, with 25 bases between them. The CDR3 consists of 19 residues. CDR1 and CDR2 from the germline V gene are TSWWSYY and QGS. The CDR3 loop is CALGELCPPRVLLGDKLIF. The CDR3, as DNA: TGTGCTCTTGGGGAACTCTGCCCCCCTAGGGTCCTACTGGGGGATAAACTCATCTTT.

V and J are TRDV1 and TRDJ1; 10 positions match TRDD3. V was clipped by 4 bases and J by 2 bases; unmatched bases: 13. CDR1 and CDR2 from the germline V gene are TSWWSYY and QGS. This CDR3 spans 18 amino acids. The CDR3 sequence is CALGVVPTALGDTDKLIF. The CDR3 DNA sequence: TGTGCTCTTGGGGTCGTTCCTACGGCACTGGGGGATACCGATAAACTCATCTTT.

The V and J genes are TRDV1 and TRDJ1, with TRDD3 matching 7 bases. CDR3 length: 19 residues. The J segment lost 0 bases and the V segment lost 0 bases, leaving 13 bases of the junction unmatched. CDR1 is TSWWSYY and CDR2 is QGS in the germline V gene. The CDR3 nucleotides read TGTGCTCTTGGGGAACTTCGAGAGTACTGGGGACCGTACACCGATAAACTCATCTTT. This sequence encodes CALGELREYWGPYTDKLIF.

The V call is TRDV1, the J call TRDJ2, with 8 bases identical to TRDD3. Per the germline V gene, CDR1 is TSWWSYY and CDR2 is QGS. The CDR3 has 16 amino acids. Germline trimming cut 4 bases from V and 3 bases from J; bases unmatched to any gene: 7. DNA of the CDR3: TGTGCTCTTGGGGCCTGCCTGGGGGACCTGACAGCACAACTCTTCTTT. Residues: CALGACLGDLTAQLFF.

The rearrangement joins TRDV1 to TRDJ2; no definite D call. CDR1 TSWWSYY and CDR2 QGS come from the germline V gene. The CDR3 length is 16 residues. Between the trimmed V and J ends, which lost 5 bases and 2 bases, there was a span of 15 bases. The DNA of the CDR3 is TGTGCTCTTGGGTCCCTGAACCGGTTCTTGACAGCACAACTCTTCTTT. Protein product: CALGSLNRFLTAQLFF.